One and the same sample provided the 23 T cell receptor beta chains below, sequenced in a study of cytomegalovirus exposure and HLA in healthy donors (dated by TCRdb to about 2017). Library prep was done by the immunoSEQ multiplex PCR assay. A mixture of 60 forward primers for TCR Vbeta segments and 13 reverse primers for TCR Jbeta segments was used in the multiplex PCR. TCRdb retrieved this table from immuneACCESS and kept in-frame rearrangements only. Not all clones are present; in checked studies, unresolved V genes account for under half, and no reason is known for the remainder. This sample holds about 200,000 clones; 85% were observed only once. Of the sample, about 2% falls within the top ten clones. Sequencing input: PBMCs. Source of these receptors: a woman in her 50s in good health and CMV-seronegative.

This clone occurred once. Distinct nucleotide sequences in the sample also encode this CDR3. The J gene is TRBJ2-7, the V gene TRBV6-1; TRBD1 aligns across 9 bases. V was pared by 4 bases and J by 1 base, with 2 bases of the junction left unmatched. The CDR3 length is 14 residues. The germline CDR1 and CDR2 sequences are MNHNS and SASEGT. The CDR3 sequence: CASSAGQGSYEQYF. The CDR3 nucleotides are TGTGCCAGCAGTGCCGGACAGGGGTCCTACGAGCAGTACTTC.

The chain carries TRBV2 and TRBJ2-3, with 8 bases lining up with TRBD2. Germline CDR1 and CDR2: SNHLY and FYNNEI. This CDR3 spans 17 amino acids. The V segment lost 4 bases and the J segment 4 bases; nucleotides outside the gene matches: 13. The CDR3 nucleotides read TGTGCCAGCAGTGCACGGGAGGCAGCGGGAGCCGCAGATACGCAGTATTTT. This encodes CASSAREAAGAADTQYF.

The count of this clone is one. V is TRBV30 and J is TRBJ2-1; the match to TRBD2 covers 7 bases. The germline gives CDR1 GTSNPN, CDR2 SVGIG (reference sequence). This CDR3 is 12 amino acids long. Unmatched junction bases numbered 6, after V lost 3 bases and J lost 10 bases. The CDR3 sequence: CAWSGSSGEQFF. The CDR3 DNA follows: TGTGCCTGGAGCGGGAGTAGCGGGGAGCAGTTCTTC.

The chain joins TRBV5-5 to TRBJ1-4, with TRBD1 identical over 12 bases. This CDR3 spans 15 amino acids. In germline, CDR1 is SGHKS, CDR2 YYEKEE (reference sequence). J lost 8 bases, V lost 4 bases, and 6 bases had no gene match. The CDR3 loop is CASSGTGGRFEKLFF. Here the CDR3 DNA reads TGTGCCAGCAGCGGGACAGGGGGCAGATTCGAAAAACTGTTTTTT. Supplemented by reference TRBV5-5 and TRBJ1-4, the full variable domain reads DAGVTQSPTHLIKTRGQQVTLRCSPISGHKSVSWYQQVLGQGPQFIFQYYEKEERGRGNFPDRFSARQFPNYSSELNVNALLLGDSALYLCASSGTGGRFEKLFFGSGTQLSVL.

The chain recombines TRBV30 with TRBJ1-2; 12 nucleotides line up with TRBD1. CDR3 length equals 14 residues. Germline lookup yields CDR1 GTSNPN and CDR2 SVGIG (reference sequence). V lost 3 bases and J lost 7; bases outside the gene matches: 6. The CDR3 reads CAWSGTGGRGGYTF. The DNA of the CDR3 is TGTGCCTGGAGCGGGACAGGGGGCAGAGGTGGCTACACCTTC.

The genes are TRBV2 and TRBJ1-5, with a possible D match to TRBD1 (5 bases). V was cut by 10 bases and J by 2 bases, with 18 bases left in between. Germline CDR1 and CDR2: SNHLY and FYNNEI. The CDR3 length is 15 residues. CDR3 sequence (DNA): TGTGCCACCACCTCGGGCGGGGGAGGCAATCAGCCCCAGCATTTT. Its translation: CATTSGGGGNQPQHF.

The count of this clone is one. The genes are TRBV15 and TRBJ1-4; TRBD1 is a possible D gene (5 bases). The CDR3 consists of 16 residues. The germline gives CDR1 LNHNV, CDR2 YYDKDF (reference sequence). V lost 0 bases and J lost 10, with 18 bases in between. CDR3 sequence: CATSRDPGLGPGKLFF. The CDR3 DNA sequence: TGTGCCACCAGCAGAGACCCGGGACTGGGACCTGGAAAACTGTTTTTT.

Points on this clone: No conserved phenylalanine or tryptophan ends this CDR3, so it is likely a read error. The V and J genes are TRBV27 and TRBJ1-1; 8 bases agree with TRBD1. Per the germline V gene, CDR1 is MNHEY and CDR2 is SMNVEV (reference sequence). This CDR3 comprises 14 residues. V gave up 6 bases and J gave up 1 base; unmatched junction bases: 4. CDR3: CASRDGTGNTEAFL. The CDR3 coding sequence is TGTGCCAGCAGAGATGGGACAGGGAACACTGAAGCTTTCCTT.

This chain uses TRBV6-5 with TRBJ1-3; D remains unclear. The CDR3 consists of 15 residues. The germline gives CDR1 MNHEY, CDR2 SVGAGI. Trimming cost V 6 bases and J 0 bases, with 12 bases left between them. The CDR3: CASSLGRGSGNTIYF. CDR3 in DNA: TGTGCCAGCAGCTTAGGTCGCGGCTCTGGAAACACCATATATTTT.

CDR3 DNA sequence: TGTGCCAGCAGCCTCTACCTAACCCCATCCCCATATGGCTACACCTTC. This gives the protein CASSLYLTPSPYGYTF. The V and J genes are TRBV5-4 and TRBJ1-2; D gene ambiguous. This CDR3 spans 16 amino acids. Trimming cost V 4 bases and J 5 bases, with 21 bases left between them. Germline V gene data show CDR1 as SGHNT and CDR2 as YYREEE (reference sequence).

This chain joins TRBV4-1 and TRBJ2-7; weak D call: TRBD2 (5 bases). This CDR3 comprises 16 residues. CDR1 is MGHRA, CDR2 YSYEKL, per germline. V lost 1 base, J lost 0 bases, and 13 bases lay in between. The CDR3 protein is CASSQVGVPSSYEQYF. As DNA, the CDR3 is TGCGCCAGCAGCCAAGTGGGAGTCCCAAGCTCCTACGAGCAGTACTTC.

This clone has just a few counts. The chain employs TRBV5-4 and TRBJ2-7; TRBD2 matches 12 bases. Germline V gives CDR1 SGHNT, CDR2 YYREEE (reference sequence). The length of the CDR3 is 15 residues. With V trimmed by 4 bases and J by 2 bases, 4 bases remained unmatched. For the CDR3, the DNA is TGTGCCAGCAGCCTGAGGACTAGCGGGACCTACGAGCAGTACTTC. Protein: CASSLRTSGTYEQYF.

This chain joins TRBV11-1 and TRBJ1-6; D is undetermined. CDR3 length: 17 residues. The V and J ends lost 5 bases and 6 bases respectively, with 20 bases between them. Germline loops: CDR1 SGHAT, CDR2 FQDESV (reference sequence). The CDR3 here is CASSAGRLGGGNSPLHF. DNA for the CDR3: TGTGCCAGCAGCGCAGGCCGACTCGGCGGAGGTAATTCACCCCTCCACTTT.

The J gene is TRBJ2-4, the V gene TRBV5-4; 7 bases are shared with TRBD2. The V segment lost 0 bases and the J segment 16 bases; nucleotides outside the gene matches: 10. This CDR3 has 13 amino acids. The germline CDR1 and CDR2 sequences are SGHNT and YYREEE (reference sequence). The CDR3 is CASSLDEVGGKYF. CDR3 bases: TGTGCCAGCAGCTTGGACGAGGTCGGGGGGAAATACTTC. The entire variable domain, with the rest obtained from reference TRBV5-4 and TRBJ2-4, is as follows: ETGVTQSPTHLIKTRGQQVTLRCSSQSGHNTVSWYQQALGQGPQFIFQYYREEENGRGNFPPRFSGLQFPNYSSELNVNALELDDSALYLCASSLDEVGGKYFGAGTRLSVL.

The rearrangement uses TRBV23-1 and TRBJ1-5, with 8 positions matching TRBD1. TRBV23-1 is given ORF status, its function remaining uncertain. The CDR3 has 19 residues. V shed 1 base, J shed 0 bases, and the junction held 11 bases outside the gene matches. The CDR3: CASSQLCDRGDYSNQPQHF. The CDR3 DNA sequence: TGCGCCAGCAGTCAATTATGCGACAGGGGCGACTATAGCAATCAGCCCCAGCATTTT.

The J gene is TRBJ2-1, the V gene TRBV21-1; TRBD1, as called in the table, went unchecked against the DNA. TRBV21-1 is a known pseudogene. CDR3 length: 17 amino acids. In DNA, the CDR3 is TGTGCCAGCAGCAAAGCAGGACAGGACTTCTCCTACAATGAGCAGTTCTTC. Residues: CASSKAGQDFSYNEQFF.

The CDR3 DNA is TGTGCCAGCAGTGGAGGGTGGACTGGAAACACCATATATTTT. Translation gives CASSGGWTGNTIYF. This chain uses TRBV6-1 with TRBJ1-3; D remains unclear. The V end was cut by 4 bases, the J end by 2 bases, with 9 bases between. The CDR3 extends over 14 amino acids. Germline V CDR1 and CDR2: MNHNS, SASEGT.

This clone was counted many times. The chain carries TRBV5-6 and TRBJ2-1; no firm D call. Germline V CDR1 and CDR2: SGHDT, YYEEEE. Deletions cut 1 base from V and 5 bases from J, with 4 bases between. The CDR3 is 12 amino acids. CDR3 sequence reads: CASSLPDNEQFF. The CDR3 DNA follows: TGTGCCAGCAGCTTGCCGGACAATGAGCAGTTCTTC. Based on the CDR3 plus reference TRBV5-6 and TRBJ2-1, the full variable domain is DAGVTQSPTHLIKTRGQQVTLRCSPKSGHDTVSWYQQALGQGPQFIFQYYEEEERQRGNFPDRFSGHQFPNYSSELNVNALLLGDSALYLCASSLPDNEQFFGPGTRLTVL.

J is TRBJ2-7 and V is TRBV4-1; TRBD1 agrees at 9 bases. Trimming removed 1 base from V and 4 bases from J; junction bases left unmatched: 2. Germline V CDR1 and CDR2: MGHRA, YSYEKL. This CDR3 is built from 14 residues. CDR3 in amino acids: CASSQVGTGYEQYF. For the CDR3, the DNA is TGCGCCAGCAGCCAAGTGGGGACAGGGTACGAGCAGTACTTC.

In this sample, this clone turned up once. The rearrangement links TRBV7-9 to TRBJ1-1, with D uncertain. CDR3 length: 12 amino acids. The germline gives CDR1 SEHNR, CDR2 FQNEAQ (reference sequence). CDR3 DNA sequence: TGTTCCACCCAGGATTTGAACACTGAAGCTTTCTTT. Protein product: CSTQDLNTEAFF.

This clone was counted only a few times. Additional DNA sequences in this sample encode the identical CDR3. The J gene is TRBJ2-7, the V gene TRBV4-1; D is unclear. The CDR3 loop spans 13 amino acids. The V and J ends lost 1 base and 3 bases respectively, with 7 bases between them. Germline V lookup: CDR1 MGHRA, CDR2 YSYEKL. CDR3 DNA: TGCGCCAGCAGCCAAGGTACAAGCTACGAGCAGTACTTC. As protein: CASSQGTSYEQYF.

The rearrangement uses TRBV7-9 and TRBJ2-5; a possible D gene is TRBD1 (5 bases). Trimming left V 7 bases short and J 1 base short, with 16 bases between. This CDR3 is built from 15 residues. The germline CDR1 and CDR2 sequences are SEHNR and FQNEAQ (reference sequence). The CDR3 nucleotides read TGTGCCAGCACCTACAGAAGGGGTGGCCAAGAGACCCAGTACTTC. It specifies CASTYRRGGQETQYF.

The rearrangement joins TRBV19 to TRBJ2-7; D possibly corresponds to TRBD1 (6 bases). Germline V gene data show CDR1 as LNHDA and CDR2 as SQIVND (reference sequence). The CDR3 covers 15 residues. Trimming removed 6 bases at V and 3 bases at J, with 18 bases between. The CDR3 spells CASSALETGLYEQYF. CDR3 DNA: TGTGCCAGTAGCGCCCTCGAGACAGGACTCTACGAGCAGTACTTC.